This is a list of T cell receptor beta chains from one sample in a study of blood T cell repertoires in COVID-19. Data came from immunoSEQ multiplex PCR; TCRdb stores just in-frame clones and leaves some out. The repertoire holds 97,000 or so clones, 90% seen once, with 1.5% to 2% in the top ten. The sequenced sample was peripheral blood. Every receptor here comes from a man between 60 and 70 years old with acute or convalescent COVID-19. Both conserved end residues are part of each CDR3. D genes are given only for firm matches. Where a row states a size, it is once, few, many or the class of an expanded clone; other rows omit it.

D gene,J gene,V gene,clone size,CDR3 length,CDR3 protein,CDR3 DNA
TRBD1,TRBJ1-2,TRBV28,once,15,CASSDRAGGVYGYTF,TGTGCCAGCAGTGATAGGGCAGGGGGCGTCTATGGCTACACCTTC
TRBD2,TRBJ2-1,TRBV9,-,16,CASSPTSGGGYNEQFF,TGTGCCAGCAGCCCAACTAGCGGGGGCGGCTACAATGAGCAGTTCTTC
-,TRBJ1-2,TRBV7-9,-,17,CASSKNTRGSRNYGYTF,TGTGCCAGCAGCAAAAATACCAGGGGATCGCGAAACTATGGCTACACCTTC
TRBD1,TRBJ1-1,TRBV19,-,12,CASSPGQGFAFF,TGTGCCAGTAGTCCAGGACAGGGGTTCGCTTTCTTT
TRBD1,TRBJ1-4,TRBV3-1/TRBV3-2,-,18,CASSQEVDRENPNEKLFF,TGTGCCAGCAGCCAAGAAGTGGACAGGGAAAACCCTAATGAAAAACTGTTTTTT
TRBD2,TRBJ2-1,TRBV7-2,-,17,CASSHPGLAGGPGEQFF,TGTGCCAGCAGCCACCCGGGACTAGCGGGGGGGCCTGGTGAGCAGTTCTTC
-,TRBJ2-7,TRBV6-5,-,15,CASSYSGTRSYEQYF,TGTGCCAGCAGTTACTCGGGGACAAGAAGCTACGAGCAGTACTTC
-,TRBJ1-2,TRBV19,-,15,CASSIATFTGYGYTF,TGTGCCAGTAGTATCGCTACCTTCACAGGGTATGGCTACACCTTC
-,TRBJ1-3,TRBV27,-,14,CASSFGGVGNTIYF,TGTGCCAGCAGTTTCGGCGGGGTAGGAAACACCATATATTTT
TRBD1,TRBJ1-1,TRBV5-4,-,13,CASSPRGLTEAFF,TGTGCCAGCAGCCCAAGGGGGCTCACTGAAGCTTTCTTT
-,TRBJ2-2,TRBV2,-,13,CASSWTETGELFF,TGTGCCAGCAGCTGGACAGAGACCGGGGAGCTGTTTTTT
TRBD1,TRBJ1-2,TRBV18,-,15,CASSIEGQANYGYTF,TGTGCCAGTTCCATCGAGGGACAGGCAAACTATGGCTACACCTTC